This T cell receptor (beta chain) was sequenced in a study of T cell changes during pregnancy in multiple sclerosis. Only in-frame clones appear in the TCRdb table, and some are missing; sequencing was by immunoSEQ multiplex PCR. The sample carries about 89,000 clones, around 94% recorded once. The CDR3 sequence is 12 residues long. The V gene lost 3 bases and the J gene lost 9 bases, with 11 bases spanning the gap. Per the germline V gene, CDR1 is SGHTA and CDR2 is FQGNSA. Sequences were derived from peripheral blood, sampled in the third trimester of pregnancy. The clonotype was recovered from a female donor with multiple sclerosis, enrolled in a pregnancy study. J is TRBJ1-2 and V is TRBV7-2, with no clear D. DNA for the CDR3: TGTGCCAGCAGCTTCATCACTTCCAGCTACACCTTC. This codes for CASSFITSSYTF.